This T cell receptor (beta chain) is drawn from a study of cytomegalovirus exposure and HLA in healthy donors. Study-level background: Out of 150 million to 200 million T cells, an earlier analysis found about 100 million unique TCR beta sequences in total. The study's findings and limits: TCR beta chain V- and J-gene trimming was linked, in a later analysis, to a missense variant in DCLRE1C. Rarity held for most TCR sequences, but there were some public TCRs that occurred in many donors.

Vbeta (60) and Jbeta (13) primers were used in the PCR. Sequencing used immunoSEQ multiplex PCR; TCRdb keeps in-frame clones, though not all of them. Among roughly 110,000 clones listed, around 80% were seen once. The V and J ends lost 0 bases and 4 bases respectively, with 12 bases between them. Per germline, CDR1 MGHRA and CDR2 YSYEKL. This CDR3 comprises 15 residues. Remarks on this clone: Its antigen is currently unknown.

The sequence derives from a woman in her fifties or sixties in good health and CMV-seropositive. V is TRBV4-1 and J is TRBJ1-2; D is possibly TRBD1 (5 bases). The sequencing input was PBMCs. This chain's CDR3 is CASSQEGQVLYGYTF. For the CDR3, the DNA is TGCGCCAGCAGCCAAGAGGGGCAGGTTCTCTATGGCTACACCTTC.